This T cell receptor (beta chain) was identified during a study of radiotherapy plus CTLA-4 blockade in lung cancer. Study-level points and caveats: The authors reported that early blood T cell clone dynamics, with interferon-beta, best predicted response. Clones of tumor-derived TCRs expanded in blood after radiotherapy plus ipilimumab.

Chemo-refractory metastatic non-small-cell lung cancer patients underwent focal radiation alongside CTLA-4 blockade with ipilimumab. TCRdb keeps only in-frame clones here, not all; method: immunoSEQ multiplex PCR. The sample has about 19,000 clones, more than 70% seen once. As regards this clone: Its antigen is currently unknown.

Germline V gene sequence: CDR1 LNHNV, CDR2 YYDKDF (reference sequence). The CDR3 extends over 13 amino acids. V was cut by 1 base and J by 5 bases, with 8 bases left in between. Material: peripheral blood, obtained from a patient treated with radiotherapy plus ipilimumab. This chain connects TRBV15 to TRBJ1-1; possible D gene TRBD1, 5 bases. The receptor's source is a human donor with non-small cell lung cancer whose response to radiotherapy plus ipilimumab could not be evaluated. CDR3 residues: CATSRAGGTEAFF. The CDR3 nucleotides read TGTGCCACCAGCAGAGCGGGGGGGACTGAAGCTTTCTTT.